Shown below are 21 T cell receptor beta chains from a single sample sequenced in a study of blood T cell repertoires in COVID-19. Some clones are missing from TCRdb's copy, which holds only in-frame ones; the method was immunoSEQ multiplex PCR. The sample lists 250,000 or so clones, approximately 89% occurring once. Sequencing was carried out using PBMCs or T cells enriched from blood (not recorded which). These receptors originate from a woman in her twenties or thirties who had been exposed to COVID-19.

The V call is TRBV7-9, the J call TRBJ1-4, with D unclear. Germline CDR1 reads SEHNR; CDR2 reads FQNEAQ (reference sequence). There are 13 residues in the CDR3. V was pared by 6 bases and J by 5 bases, with 10 bases between. CDR3 bases: TGTGCCAGCAGTTTAACGGGGAATGAAAAACTGTTTTTT. It yields the protein CASSLTGNEKLFF.

The count of this clone is one. This chain uses TRBV4-1 with TRBJ2-7, with 7 nucleotides matching TRBD1. CDR3 length: 14 amino acids. J lost 2 bases, V lost 5 bases, and 6 bases had no gene match. Germline V lookup: CDR1 MGHRA, CDR2 YSYEKL. The CDR3: CASSSRTGTYEQYF. The CDR3 nucleotides read TGCGCCAGCAGCTCAAGGACAGGTACCTACGAGCAGTACTTC.

This clone was seen at least ten times. The rearrangement links TRBV19 to TRBJ2-3; 9 positions match TRBD1. CDR3 length equals 16 residues. The ends lost 5 bases at V and 1 base at J; junction bases unmatched: 7. CDR1 and CDR2 from the germline V gene are LNHDA and SQIVND (reference sequence). The CDR3 loop reads CASSLDRDRGTDTQYF. The CDR3, as DNA: TGTGCCAGTAGTCTCGACCGGGACAGGGGCACAGATACGCAGTATTTT.

The chain recombines TRBV29-1 with TRBJ2-3, with TRBD1 identical over 8 bases. CDR3 length: 15 residues. Germline V lookup: CDR1 SQVTM, CDR2 ANQGSEA. The ends lost 4 bases at V and 4 bases at J; junction bases unmatched: 10. CDR3 loop: CSVGWEQGGPDTQYF. The CDR3 DNA is TGCAGCGTTGGGTGGGAACAGGGGGGACCAGATACGCAGTATTTT.

The chain has TRBV19 and TRBJ1-6, with TRBD1 matching 7 bases. Unmatched junction bases numbered 5, after V lost 2 bases and J lost 10 bases. The germline V gene has CDR1 LNHDA and CDR2 SQIVND (reference sequence). This CDR3 comprises 14 residues. This CDR3 reads CASSIRGPGSPLHF. DNA of the CDR3: TGTGCCAGTAGTATAAGGGGGCCAGGGTCACCCCTCCACTTT.

The chain has TRBV6-5 and TRBJ2-1, with 9 bases identical to TRBD1. Germline-derived CDR1 and CDR2 are MNHEY and SVGAGI. There are 14 residues in the CDR3. Trimming took 6 bases from V and 6 from J; bases not matched to a gene: 6. The CDR3 DNA is TGTGCCAGCAGCCGGGACAGGGTAGTCAATGAGCAGTTCTTC. Its translation is CASSRDRVVNEQFF.

The chain uses TRBV28 and TRBJ1-2; 9 nucleotides line up with TRBD1. Trimming removed 6 bases from V and 2 bases from J; junction bases left unmatched: 7. The CDR3 is 15 residues long. Germline loops: CDR1 MDHEN, CDR2 SYDVKM. The CDR3 reads CASSSQGQGNYGYTF. DNA for the CDR3: TGTGCCAGCAGCTCCCAGGGACAGGGCAACTATGGCTACACCTTC.

This sequence joins TRBV4-1 and TRBJ1-2; D gene unclear. This CDR3 has 15 amino acids. CDR1 MGHRA and CDR2 YSYEKL come from the germline V gene. V lost 1 base and J 5 bases, leaving 14 bases between the germline ends. Written as DNA, the CDR3 is TGCGCCAGCAGCCAAGGTCGTGACTACTTTTATGGCTACACCTTC. It encodes CASSQGRDYFYGYTF.

The chain recombines TRBV9 with TRBJ2-4, with D maybe TRBD1 (5 bases). Trimming left V 4 bases short and J 8 bases short, with 13 bases between. Germline CDR1 SGDLS, CDR2 YYNGEE. The CDR3 has 13 residues. DNA for the CDR3: TGTGCCAGCAGCCTTAGGGGAATTGACATTCAGTACTTC. Protein: CASSLRGIDIQYF.

The V gene is TRBV18, the J gene TRBJ2-2; 7 bases fit TRBD2. Trimming at V came to 3 bases and at J to 1 base, leaving 5 bases not matched to a gene. Germline-derived CDR1 and CDR2 are KGHSH and LQKENI. The CDR3 extends over 16 amino acids. CDR3: CASSPGRGVNTGELFF. The DNA of the CDR3 is TGTGCCAGCTCACCCGGCCGGGGGGTGAACACCGGGGAGCTGTTTTTT.

The V and J genes are TRBV4-1 and TRBJ2-1, with D perhaps matching TRBD1 (6 bases). The V end lost 0 bases, the J end lost 5 bases, and 11 bases lay between the germline ends. Germline V lookup: CDR1 MGHRA, CDR2 YSYEKL. This CDR3 contains 15 residues. The CDR3 spells CASSQDPGTNNEQFF. In nucleotides, the CDR3 is TGCGCCAGCAGCCAAGATCCTGGGACAAACAATGAGCAGTTCTTC.

This chain uses TRBV5-1 with TRBJ2-7; a weak D match, TRBD1 (5 bases). This CDR3 spans 14 amino acids. Per germline, CDR1 SGHRS and CDR2 YFSETQ. Between the trimmed V and J ends, which lost 4 bases and 2 bases, there was a span of 13 bases. CDR3: CASSRIDSTYEQYF. The CDR3 region has the DNA TGCGCCAGCAGCCGGATCGACAGCACCTACGAGCAGTACTTC. Full variable domain (remainder filled in from reference TRBV5-1 and TRBJ2-7): KAGVTQTPRYLIKTRGQQVTLSCSPISGHRSVSWYQQTPGQGLQFLFEYFSETQRNKGNFPGRFSGRQFSNSRSEMNVSTLELGDSALYLCASSRIDSTYEQYFGPGTRLTVT.

V gene TRBV7-2 combines with J gene TRBJ2-2; maybe TRBD1 (6 bases). V lost 1 base and J lost 0, with 12 bases in between. The germline gives CDR1 SGHTA, CDR2 FQGNSA. The CDR3 runs to 17 residues. The CDR3 sequence is CASSLGVQGANTGELFF. The CDR3 nucleotides read TGTGCCAGCAGCTTAGGTGTACAGGGAGCGAACACCGGGGAGCTGTTTTTT.

The chain combines TRBV7-3 with TRBJ2-1, with TRBD2 matching over 12 bases. V lost 5 bases to trimming and J lost 9 bases; unmatched junction nucleotides: 11. The CDR3 runs to 16 residues. The germline gives CDR1 SGHTA, CDR2 FQGTGA. In nucleotides, the CDR3 is TGTGCCAGCAGCCCTCGCCTAGCGGGAGGGCCTGGTGAGCAGTTCTTC. This sequence encodes CASSPRLAGGPGEQFF.

This chain connects TRBV7-9 to TRBJ1-2; maybe TRBD1 (5 bases). CDR1 SEHNR and CDR2 FQNEAQ come from the germline V gene (reference sequence). This CDR3 is built from 18 residues. Trimming shortened V by 5 bases and J by 6 bases, and 28 bases separated the two germline ends. The DNA for the CDR3 is TGTGCCAGCAGCACCAGGGCCGGGTCCAGGGACCTAGCGCATGGCTACACCTTC. Its protein is CASSTRAGSRDLAHGYTF.

The rearrangement joins TRBV4-2 to TRBJ2-5; TRBD2 aligns across 15 bases. The CDR3 is made up of 20 amino acids. In germline, CDR1 is LGHNA, CDR2 YNFKEQ. V shed 0 bases, J shed 5 bases, and the junction held 13 bases outside the gene matches. CDR3 bases: TGTGCCAGCAGCCAAGAGCCCTGGACTAGCGGGAGGGGTGTCGGGGAGACCCAGTACTTC. Amino acid sequence: CASSQEPWTSGRGVGETQYF.

This chain uses TRBV7-3 with TRBJ2-1; TRBD2 matches at 10 bases. Trimming removed 4 bases from V and 5 bases from J; junction bases left unmatched: 5. Germline CDR1 is SGHTA and CDR2 is FQGTGA. This CDR3 has 15 residues. CDR3 nucleotides: TGTGCCAGCAGCTCGGGACTAGCGTCAAACAATGAGCAGTTCTTC. Translated: CASSSGLASNNEQFF.

The chain recombines TRBV3-1 (or the pseudogene TRBV3-2) with TRBJ2-5, with 13 bases fitting TRBD2. Germline V gene data show CDR1 as LGHDT and CDR2 as YNNKEL (reference sequence). The CDR3 loop spans 17 amino acids. V was clipped by 5 bases and J by 2 bases; unmatched bases: 8. The CDR3 sequence: CASSKRLAGGSQETQYF. For the CDR3, the DNA is TGTGCCAGCAGCAAACGACTAGCGGGAGGCAGTCAAGAGACCCAGTACTTC.

This clone was found many times. The V gene is TRBV19, the J gene TRBJ2-7; 8 bases are a match to TRBD2. Trimming at V came to 1 base and at J to 2 bases, leaving 10 bases not matched to a gene. CDR3 length: 17 residues. Germline CDR1 and CDR2: LNHDA and SQIVND (reference sequence). CDR3 sequence (DNA): TGTGCCAGTAGTATAGCCCCCGGGACTAGGGGGACCTACGAGCAGTACTTC. Amino acids: CASSIAPGTRGTYEQYF.

This clone was counted once. The chain carries TRBV5-1 and TRBJ2-5, with a weak D call TRBD2 (6 bases). V lost 3 bases to trimming and J lost 5 bases, with 11 bases between them. This CDR3 is 13 amino acids long. Per germline, CDR1 SGHRS and CDR2 YFSETQ. The CDR3 reads CASSWRGGETQYF. The CDR3 nucleotides are TGCGCCAGCAGCTGGCGGGGCGGCGAGACCCAGTACTTC.

V is TRBV28 and J is TRBJ1-6; D possibly corresponds to TRBD1 (6 bases). This CDR3 spans 16 amino acids. Trimming stripped 7 bases from V and 8 bases from J, with 21 bases between. Germline V gives CDR1 MDHEN, CDR2 SYDVKM. CDR3 DNA: TGTGCCAGCAAACTAGGTGGCGGCAGGGGTTATTCACCCCTCCACTTT. This gives the protein CASKLGGGRGYSPLHF. Combining the CDR3 with reference TRBV28 and TRBJ1-6 gives the whole variable domain DVKVTQSSRYLVKRTGEKVFLECVQDMDHENMFWYRQDPGLGLRLIYFSYDVKMKEKGDIPEGYSVSREKKERFSLILESASTNQTSMYLCASKLGGGRGYSPLHFGNGTRLTVT.